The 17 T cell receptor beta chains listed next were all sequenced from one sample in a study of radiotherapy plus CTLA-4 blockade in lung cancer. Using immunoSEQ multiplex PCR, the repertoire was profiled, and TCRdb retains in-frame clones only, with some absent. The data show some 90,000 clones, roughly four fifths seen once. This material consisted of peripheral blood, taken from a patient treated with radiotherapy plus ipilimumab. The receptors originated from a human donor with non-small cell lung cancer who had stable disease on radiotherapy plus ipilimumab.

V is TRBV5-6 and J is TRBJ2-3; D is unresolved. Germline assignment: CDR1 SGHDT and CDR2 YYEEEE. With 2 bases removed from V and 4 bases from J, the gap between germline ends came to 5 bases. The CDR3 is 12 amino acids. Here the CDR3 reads CASSFTPDTQYF. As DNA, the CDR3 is TGTGCCAGCAGCTTTACCCCAGATACGCAGTATTTT.

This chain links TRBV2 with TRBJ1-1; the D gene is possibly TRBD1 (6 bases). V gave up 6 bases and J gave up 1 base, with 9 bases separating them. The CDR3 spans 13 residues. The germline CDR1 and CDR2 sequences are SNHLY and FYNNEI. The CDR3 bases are TGTGCCAGCAGGGAGACAGGGAACACTGAAGCTTTCTTT. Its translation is CASRETGNTEAFF.

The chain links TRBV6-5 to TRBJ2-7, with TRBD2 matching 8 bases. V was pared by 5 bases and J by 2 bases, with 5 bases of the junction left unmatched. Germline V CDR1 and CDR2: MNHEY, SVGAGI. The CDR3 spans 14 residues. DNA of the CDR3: TGTGCCAGCAGTGACAGCGGGAGCGCCTACGAGCAGTACTTC. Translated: CASSDSGSAYEQYF.

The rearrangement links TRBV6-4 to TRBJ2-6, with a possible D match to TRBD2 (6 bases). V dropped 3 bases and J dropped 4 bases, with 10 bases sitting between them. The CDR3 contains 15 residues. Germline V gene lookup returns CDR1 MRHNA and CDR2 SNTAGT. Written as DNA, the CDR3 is TGTGCCAGCAGTGATGGAGGGCTCGGGGCCAACGTCCTGACTTTC. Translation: CASSDGGLGANVLTF.

CDR3 DNA: TGTGCCAGCAGCCCTTGGGACAGAGAAGACACCGGGGAGCTGTTTTTT. Translation gives CASSPWDREDTGELFF. This chain uses TRBV9 with TRBJ2-2; TRBD1 agrees at 7 bases. J lost 3 bases, V lost 4 bases, and 9 bases had no gene match. This CDR3 contains 16 residues. Germline-derived CDR1 and CDR2 are SGDLS and YYNGEE.

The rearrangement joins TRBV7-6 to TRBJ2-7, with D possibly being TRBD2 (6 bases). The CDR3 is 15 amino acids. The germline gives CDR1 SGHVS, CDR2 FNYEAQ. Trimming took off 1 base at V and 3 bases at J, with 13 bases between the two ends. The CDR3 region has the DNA TGTGCCAGCAGCTTAGACGCGGGACCCTTCTACGAGCAGTACTTC. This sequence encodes CASSLDAGPFYEQYF.

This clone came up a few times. The DNA for the CDR3 is TGCGCCAGCAGTGAGGGGTCGGGACAGGGAGTCCCCCAGTTCTTC. It specifies CASSEGSGQGVPQFF. The J gene is TRBJ2-1, the V gene TRBV10-2; 9 bases agree with TRBD1. CDR1 is WSHSY and CDR2 is SAAADI in the germline V gene. The CDR3 extends over 15 amino acids. J was trimmed by 13 bases and V by 2 bases; bases with no gene match: 12.

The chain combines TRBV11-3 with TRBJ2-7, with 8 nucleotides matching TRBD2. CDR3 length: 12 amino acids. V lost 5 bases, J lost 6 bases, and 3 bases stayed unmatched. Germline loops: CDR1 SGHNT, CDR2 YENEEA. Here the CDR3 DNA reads TGTGCCAGCAGCCCGAGCGGGAGCGAGCAGTACTTC. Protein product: CASSPSGSEQYF.

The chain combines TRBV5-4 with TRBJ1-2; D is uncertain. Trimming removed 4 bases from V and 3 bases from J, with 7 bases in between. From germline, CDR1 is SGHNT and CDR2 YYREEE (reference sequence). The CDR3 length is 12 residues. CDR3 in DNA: TGTGCCAGCAGCGCAGACTACTATGGCTACACCTTC. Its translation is CASSADYYGYTF. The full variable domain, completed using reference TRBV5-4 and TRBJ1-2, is ETGVTQSPTHLIKTRGQQVTLRCSSQSGHNTVSWYQQALGQGPQFIFQYYREEENGRGNFPPRFSGLQFPNYSSELNVNALELDDSALYLCASSADYYGYTFGSGTRLTVV.

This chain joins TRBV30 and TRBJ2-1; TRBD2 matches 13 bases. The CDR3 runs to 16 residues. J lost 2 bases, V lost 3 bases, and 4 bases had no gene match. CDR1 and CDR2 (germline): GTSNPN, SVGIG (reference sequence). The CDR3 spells CAWSDGLAGAYNEQFF. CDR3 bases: TGTGCCTGGAGCGATGGACTAGCGGGAGCCTACAATGAGCAGTTCTTC.

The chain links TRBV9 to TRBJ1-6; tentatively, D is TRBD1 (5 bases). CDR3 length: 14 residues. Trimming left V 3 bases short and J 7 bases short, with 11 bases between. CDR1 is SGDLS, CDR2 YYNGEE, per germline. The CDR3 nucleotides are TGTGCCAGCAGCGCCCGGACAATGAATTCACCCCTCCACTTT. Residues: CASSARTMNSPLHF. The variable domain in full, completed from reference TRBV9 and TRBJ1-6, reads DSGVTQTPKHLITATGQRVTLRCSPRSGDLSVYWYQQSLDQGLQFLIQYYNGEERAKGNILERFSAQQFPDLHSELNLSSLELGDSALYFCASSARTMNSPLHFGNGTRLTVT.

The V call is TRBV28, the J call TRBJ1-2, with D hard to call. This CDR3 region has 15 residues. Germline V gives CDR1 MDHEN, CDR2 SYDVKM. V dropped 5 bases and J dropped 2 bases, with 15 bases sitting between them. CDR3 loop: CASSLVAVGNYGYTF. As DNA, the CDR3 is TGTGCCAGCAGTCTAGTGGCCGTCGGAAACTATGGCTACACCTTC.

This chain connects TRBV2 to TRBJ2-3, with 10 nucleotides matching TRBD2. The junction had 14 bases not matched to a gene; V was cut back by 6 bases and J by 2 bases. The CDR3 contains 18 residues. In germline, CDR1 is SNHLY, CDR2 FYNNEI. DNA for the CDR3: TGTGCCAGCAGGTTACTAGCGGGAAGGGGGGGGTCCACAGATACGCAGTATTTT. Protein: CASRLLAGRGGSTDTQYF.

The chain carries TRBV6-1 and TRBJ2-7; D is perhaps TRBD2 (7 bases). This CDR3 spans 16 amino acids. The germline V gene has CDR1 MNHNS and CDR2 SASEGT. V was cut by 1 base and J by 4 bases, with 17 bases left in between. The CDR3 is CASSEVGGAGTYEQYF. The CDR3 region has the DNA TGTGCCAGCAGTGAAGTAGGGGGGGCGGGAACGTACGAGCAGTACTTC.

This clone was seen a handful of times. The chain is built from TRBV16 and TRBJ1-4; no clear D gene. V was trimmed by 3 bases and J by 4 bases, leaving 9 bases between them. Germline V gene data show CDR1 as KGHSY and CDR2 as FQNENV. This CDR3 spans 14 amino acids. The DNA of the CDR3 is TGTGCCAGCAGCCAGAGTGGAGGTAATGAAAAACTGTTTTTT. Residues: CASSQSGGNEKLFF.

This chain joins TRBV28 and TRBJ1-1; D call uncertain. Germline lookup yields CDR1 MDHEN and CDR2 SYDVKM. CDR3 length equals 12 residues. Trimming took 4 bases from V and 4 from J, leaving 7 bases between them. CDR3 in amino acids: CASSSRTTEAFF. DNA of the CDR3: TGTGCCAGCAGTTCCAGAACCACTGAAGCTTTCTTT.

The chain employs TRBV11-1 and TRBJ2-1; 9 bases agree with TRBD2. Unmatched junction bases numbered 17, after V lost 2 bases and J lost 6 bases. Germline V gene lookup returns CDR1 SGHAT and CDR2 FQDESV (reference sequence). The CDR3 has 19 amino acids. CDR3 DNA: TGTGCCAGCAGCTTAATTGTGTCCGCGGGAGGGATGGATGCCAATGAGCAGTTCTTC. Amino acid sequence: CASSLIVSAGGMDANEQFF.